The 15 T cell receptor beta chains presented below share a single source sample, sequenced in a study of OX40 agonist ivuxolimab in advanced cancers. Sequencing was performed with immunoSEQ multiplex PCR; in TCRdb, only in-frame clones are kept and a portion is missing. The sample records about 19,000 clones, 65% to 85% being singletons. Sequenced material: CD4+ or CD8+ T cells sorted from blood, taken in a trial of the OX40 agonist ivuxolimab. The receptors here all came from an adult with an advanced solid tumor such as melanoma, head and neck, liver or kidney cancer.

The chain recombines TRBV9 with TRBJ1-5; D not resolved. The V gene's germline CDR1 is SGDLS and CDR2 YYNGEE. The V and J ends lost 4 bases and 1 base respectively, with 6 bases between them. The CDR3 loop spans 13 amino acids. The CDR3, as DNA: TGTGCCAGCAGCTTGCAAAGCAATCAGCCCCAGCATTTT. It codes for CASSLQSNQPQHF.

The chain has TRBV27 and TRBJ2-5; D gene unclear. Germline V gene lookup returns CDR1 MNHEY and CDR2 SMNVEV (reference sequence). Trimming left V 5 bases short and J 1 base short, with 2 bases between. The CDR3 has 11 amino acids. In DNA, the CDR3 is TGTGCCAGCAGTGCCCAAGAGACCCAGTACTTC. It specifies CASSAQETQYF.

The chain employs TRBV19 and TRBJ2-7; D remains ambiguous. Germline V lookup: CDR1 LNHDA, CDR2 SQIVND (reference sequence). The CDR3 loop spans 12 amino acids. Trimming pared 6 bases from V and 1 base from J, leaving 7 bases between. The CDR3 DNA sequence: TGTGCCAGTAGCGTCGGTTCCTACGAGCAGTACTTC. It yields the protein CASSVGSYEQYF.

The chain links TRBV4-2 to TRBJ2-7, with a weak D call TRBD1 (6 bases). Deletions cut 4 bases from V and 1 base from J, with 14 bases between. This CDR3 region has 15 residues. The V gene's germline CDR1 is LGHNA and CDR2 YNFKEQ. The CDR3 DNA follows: TGTGCCAGCAGCCCGGCAGGGGCGCCATCCTACGAGCAGTACTTC. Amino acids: CASSPAGAPSYEQYF.

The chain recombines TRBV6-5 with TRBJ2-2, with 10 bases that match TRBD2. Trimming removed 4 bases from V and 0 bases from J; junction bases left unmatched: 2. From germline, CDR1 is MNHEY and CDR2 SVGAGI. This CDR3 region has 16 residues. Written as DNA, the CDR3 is TGTGCCAGCAGTTCAGGGACTAGCGCGAACACCGGGGAGCTGTTTTTT. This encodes CASSSGTSANTGELFF.

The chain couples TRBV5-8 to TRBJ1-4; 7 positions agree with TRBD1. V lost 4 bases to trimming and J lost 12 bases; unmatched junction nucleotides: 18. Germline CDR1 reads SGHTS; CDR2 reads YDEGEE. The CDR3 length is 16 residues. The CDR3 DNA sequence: TGTGCCAGCAGCGGGGGACAGCCTGTAGGAAAGATAGAACTGTTTTTT. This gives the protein CASSGGQPVGKIELFF.

The CDR3 DNA reads as TGTGCCAGTAGTATGAACACCGGGACCATCACAGATACGCAGTATTTT. Translating it yields CASSMNTGTITDTQYF. The chain couples TRBV19 to TRBJ2-3, with D perhaps given as TRBD1 or TRBD2 (5 bases each). The V gene's germline CDR1 is LNHDA and CDR2 SQIVND (reference sequence). This CDR3 comprises 16 residues. V was shortened by 3 bases and J by 2 bases, with 15 bases between the two germline ends.

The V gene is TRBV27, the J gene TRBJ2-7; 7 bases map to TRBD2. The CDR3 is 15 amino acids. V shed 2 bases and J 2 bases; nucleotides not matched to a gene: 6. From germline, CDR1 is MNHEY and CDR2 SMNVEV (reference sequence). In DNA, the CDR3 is TGTGCCAGCAGTTTAGCGGGGGTTGCCCCCTACGAGCAGTACTTC. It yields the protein CASSLAGVAPYEQYF.

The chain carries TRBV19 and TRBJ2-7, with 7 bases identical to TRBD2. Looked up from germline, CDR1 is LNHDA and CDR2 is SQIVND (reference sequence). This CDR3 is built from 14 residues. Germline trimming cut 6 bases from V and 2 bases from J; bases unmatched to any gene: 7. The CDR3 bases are TGTGCCAGTAGAGCGGGAAAACCACCCTACGAGCAGTACTTC. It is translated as CASRAGKPPYEQYF.

The CDR3 protein is CASSPAGTEAFF. For the CDR3, the DNA is TGTGCCAGCTCACCAGCGGGCACTGAAGCTTTCTTT. The chain links TRBV18 to TRBJ1-1; the D is unclear. With 2 bases removed from V and 4 bases from J, the gap between germline ends came to 5 bases. The CDR3 spans 12 residues. Germline lookup yields CDR1 KGHSH and CDR2 LQKENI. The whole variable domain, remainder taken from reference TRBV18 and TRBJ1-1, is NAGVMQNPRHLVRRRGQEARLRCSPMKGHSHVYWYRQLPEEGLKFMVYLQKENIIDESGMPKERFSAEFPKEGPSILRIQQVVRGDSAAYFCASSPAGTEAFFGQGTRLTVV.

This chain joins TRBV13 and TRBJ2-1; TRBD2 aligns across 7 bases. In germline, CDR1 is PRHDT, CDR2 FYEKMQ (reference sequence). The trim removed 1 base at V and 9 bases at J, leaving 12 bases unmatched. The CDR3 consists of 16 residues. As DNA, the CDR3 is TGTGCCAGCAGCTTAGCGGGGGGAGACCTAGACGGTGAGCAGTTCTTC. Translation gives CASSLAGGDLDGEQFF. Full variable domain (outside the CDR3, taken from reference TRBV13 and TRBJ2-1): AAGVIQSPRHLIKEKRETATLKCYPIPRHDTVYWYQQGPGQDPQFLISFYEKMQSDKGSIPDRFSAQQFSDYHSELNMSSLELGDSALYFCASSLAGGDLDGEQFFGPGTRLTVL.

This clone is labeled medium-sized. The CDR3 coding sequence is TGTGCCAGCAGCGACCGCTACGAGCAGTACTTC. It translates to CASSDRYEQYF. The genes are TRBV7-9 and TRBJ2-7; D gene unclear. The CDR3 is 11 amino acids. Germline-derived CDR1 and CDR2 are SEHNR and FQNEAQ (reference sequence). V gave up 5 bases and J gave up 3 bases, with 5 bases separating them.

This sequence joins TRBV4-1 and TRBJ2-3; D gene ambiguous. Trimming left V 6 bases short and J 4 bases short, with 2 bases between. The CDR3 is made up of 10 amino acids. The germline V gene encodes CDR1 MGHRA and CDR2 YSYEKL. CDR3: CASRSDTQYF. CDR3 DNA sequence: TGCGCCAGCAGATCAGATACGCAGTATTTT.

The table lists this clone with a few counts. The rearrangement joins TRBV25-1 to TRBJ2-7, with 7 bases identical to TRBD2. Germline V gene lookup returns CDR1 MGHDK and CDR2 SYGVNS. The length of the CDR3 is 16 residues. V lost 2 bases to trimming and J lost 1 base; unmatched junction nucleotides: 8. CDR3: CASSETLAGESYEQYF. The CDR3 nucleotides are TGTGCCAGCAGTGAAACTCTTGCGGGGGAGTCCTACGAGCAGTACTTC.

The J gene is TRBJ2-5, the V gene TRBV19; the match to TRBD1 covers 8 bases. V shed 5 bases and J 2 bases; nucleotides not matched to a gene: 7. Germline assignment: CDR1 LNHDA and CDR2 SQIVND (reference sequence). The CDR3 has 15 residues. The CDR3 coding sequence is TGTGCCAGTAGTTGGTCAGGGGGCTCTCAAGAGACCCAGTACTTC. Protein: CASSWSGGSQETQYF.